This TCR beta chain stems from a study of cytomegalovirus exposure and HLA in healthy donors. Amplification used 60 Vbeta primers and 13 Jbeta primers. The data were produced by immunoSEQ multiplex PCR, yet TCRdb's version contains in-frame clones alone and is incomplete. Among roughly 140,000 clones listed, over 75% were seen once. Comments on this clone: Its target is not known.

Germline V lookup: CDR1 SNHLY, CDR2 FYNNEI. The trim removed 4 bases at V and 9 bases at J, leaving 2 bases unmatched. The CDR3 is 13 amino acids. General study results and limits: About 87% or about 30% of the time was how often most TCR beta V segments were productive, according to an earlier analysis. TRBV6-2, TRBV6-3 and some other V segments were unresolvable in 87-base-pair reads.

The TCR was taken from a man aged 25 to 45 in good health and CMV-seropositive. The V call is TRBV2, the J call TRBJ1-6; 8 nucleotides match TRBD1. Sequenced: PBMCs. CDR3 in amino acids: CASSAGQGSPLHF. In DNA form, the CDR3 reads TGTGCCAGCAGTGCTGGACAGGGTTCACCCCTCCACTTT.